A selection of T cell receptor beta chains follows, all from one sample in a study of blood T cell repertoires in COVID-19. TCRdb's table, derived via immunoSEQ multiplex PCR, lists solely in-frame clones and lacks some. The profile shows roughly 110,000 clones, 75% to 90% of them singletons. Material for sequencing was peripheral blood. The receptors were sampled from a woman in her 70s with acute or convalescent COVID-19. CDR3s leave out the opening cysteine and the closing phenylalanine or tryptophan. A D gene is named only where the DNA matches it firmly. The size entry is marked missing in some rows and otherwise reads once, few, many or a size class.

>TRBD1|TRBV2|-
ASKGTGSSNQPQH
>TRBD2|TRBV14|-
ASSQNRREQETQY
>TRBD2|TRBV5-4|-
ASSLDLADAYNEQF
>TRBD2|TRBV27|-
ASRIRWTSGSPISYEQY
>TRBD1|TRBV2|once
ASSGTGDRVRYGYT
>TRBD1|TRBV5-1|-
ASSAGTGHNEQF
>-|TRBV11-3|once
ASSLGPQGAETQY
>-|TRBV5-8|-
ASSFPGTYGETQY
>TRBD1|TRBV24-1|-
ATSDFQDRVGEANTEAF
>TRBD2|TRBV20-1|-
SASGTSGEQY
>-|TRBV7-9|once
ASSLDRRVDTQY
>-|TRBV6-5|-
ASTQVTGTQY
>TRBD1|TRBV6-1|-
ASSTGQSNEKLF
>-|TRBV6-5|-
ASSRLVEAGGEQF
>TRBD1|TRBV18|-
ASSPAVGTANEKLF
>TRBD2|TRBV14|-
ASSQDPGLGAF
>TRBD1|TRBV12-3/TRBV12-4|-
ASSWRTGDEQY
>TRBD1|TRBV6-1|-
ASSEGLNRGRTEAF
>-|TRBV6-5|-
ASSTTRVPYEQY
>TRBD2|TRBV7-3|-
ASSLGLAGGLGEQF
>-|TRBV10-2|-
ASSDRLISYEQY
>-|TRBV4-2|once
ASSQTRGGGRTDTQY
>-|TRBV4-1|-
ASSQDSGKSGNTIY
>-|TRBV5-1|-
ASSLARAGAEAF
>-|TRBV24-1|-
ALVPFRVGRQPQH
>-|TRBV7-2|-
ASSSGLIRSEQY
>TRBD1|TRBV12-5|-
ASAEDREMVEKLF
>-|TRBV27|-
ARDRVTNYGYT
>-|TRBV19|-
ASSGTTNQPQH
>TRBD1|TRBV7-9|few
ASSPTGIEKLF
>-|TRBV6-1|-
ASSENRAGTGELF
>TRBD1|TRBV6-6|-
ASRWTGDPDTQY
>TRBD2|TRBV15|-
ATSRDLAGGPDEQF
>-|TRBV14|-
ASSQDGGEGAYEQY
>-|TRBV6-5|-
ASSYGAANTGELF
>-|TRBV25-1|-
ASSDSGDYGYT
>-|TRBV6-1|-
ASSETGVIYEQY
>TRBD1|TRBV16|-
ASSPQGTPGNEQF
>-|TRBV15|-
ATSRDRGAGNEQY
>TRBD1|TRBV6-6|-
ASSSLDRGPNEQF